The 17 T cell receptor beta chains below all came from one sample that was sequenced in a study of blood T cell repertoires in COVID-19 (dated by TCRdb to about 2020). To prepare the library, the immunoSEQ multiplex PCR assay was applied. TCRdb carries this immuneACCESS record with in-frame sequences only. Its versions omit some clonotypes, under half of them owing to an unresolved V gene in the studies checked, with the rest unexplained. The sample table holds roughly 100,000 clones, of which 80% to 90% were seen once. The ten biggest clones cover about 34% of the sample. Sequenced: peripheral blood. The receptors were sampled from an elderly woman with acute or convalescent COVID-19.

The V gene is TRBV12-3 or TRBV12-4, the J gene TRBJ1-2; the D gene is possibly TRBD1 (5 bases). The CDR3 is made up of 12 amino acids. The V end was cut by 6 bases, the J end by 8 bases, with 13 bases between. The CDR3 here is CASSLDGGGYTF. DNA for the CDR3: TGTGCCAGCAGCCTGGACGGGGGAGGCTACACCTTC.

The rearrangement joins TRBV3-1 (or the pseudogene TRBV3-2) to TRBJ2-1, with D perhaps matching TRBD2 (6 bases). The germline V gene has CDR1 LGHDT and CDR2 YNNKEL (reference sequence). With 5 bases removed from V and 6 bases from J, the gap between germline ends came to 23 bases. There are 17 residues in the CDR3. CDR3 amino acids: CASSSHVTRSMGNEQFF. The CDR3 DNA reads as TGTGCCAGCAGCTCCCACGTGACTAGAAGTATGGGCAATGAGCAGTTCTTC.

CDR3 residues: CASSRTARDYEQYF. Written as DNA, the CDR3 is TGTGCCAGCAGCCGGACCGCCCGGGATTACGAGCAGTACTTC. This chain joins TRBV7-9 and TRBJ2-7; D is perhaps TRBD2 (5 bases). The CDR3 spans 14 residues. Germline CDR1 and CDR2: SEHNR and FQNEAQ (reference sequence). V lost 5 bases and J 4 bases, leaving 15 bases between the germline ends.

The chain couples TRBV5-6 to TRBJ2-1, with 10 bases matching TRBD2. This CDR3 comprises 15 residues. The germline V gene encodes CDR1 SGHDT and CDR2 YYEEEE. Losses at the gene ends were 0 bases for V and 8 bases for J; bases not matched to a gene: 5. The CDR3 DNA follows: TGTGCCAGCAGCTTGGTAGCGGGGGGCCCCTATGAGCAGTTCTTC. Translated: CASSLVAGGPYEQFF.

The rearrangement links TRBV4-1 to TRBJ1-5; possibly TRBD1 for D (6 bases). The CDR3 is 18 amino acids. Germline V lookup: CDR1 MGHRA, CDR2 YSYEKL. V dropped 4 bases and J dropped 2 bases, with 21 bases sitting between them. The CDR3 bases are TGCGCCAGCAGCCCCCGAGTCCACACAGGGTCCGGCAATCAGCCCCAGCATTTT. It translates to CASSPRVHTGSGNQPQHF.

This clone turned up a few times. The chain joins TRBV6-6 to TRBJ1-5; no firm D call. Trimming left V 8 bases short and J 5 bases short, with 10 bases between. Germline V gene sequence: CDR1 MNHNY, CDR2 SVGAGI (reference sequence). The CDR3 spans 12 residues. CDR3 protein: CASGSSDQPQHF. CDR3 sequence (DNA): TGTGCCAGCGGGAGTTCGGATCAGCCCCAGCATTTT.

This clone appeared a few times. This chain uses TRBV3-1 (or the pseudogene TRBV3-2) with TRBJ1-1; D is unclear. V was shortened by 0 bases and J by 6 bases, with 8 bases between the two germline ends. The germline V gene encodes CDR1 LGHDT and CDR2 YNNKEL (reference sequence). The CDR3 length is 13 residues. The CDR3 spells CASSQDLVPEAFF. The DNA of the CDR3 is TGTGCCAGCAGCCAAGATTTAGTCCCTGAAGCTTTCTTT.

The CDR3 loop reads CASSEAQYTLMNTEAFF. The CDR3 nucleotides are TGTGCCAGCAGTGAAGCGCAGTATACGCTTATGAACACTGAAGCTTTCTTT. The chain recombines TRBV6-1 with TRBJ1-1, with D unclear. The V end lost 0 bases, the J end lost 0 bases, and 14 bases lay between the germline ends. The CDR3 totals 17 residues. Germline-derived CDR1 and CDR2 are MNHNS and SASEGT.

Turning to this clone: The same CDR3 also results from other DNA sequences found in this sample. The V gene is TRBV10-1, the J gene TRBJ2-7; 7 bases are shared with TRBD1. J gave up 4 bases and V 2 bases, and 8 bases lay outside the gene matches. Germline assignment: CDR1 WNHNN and CDR2 SYGVQD (reference sequence). The CDR3 covers 15 residues. The CDR3 loop reads CASSEASGGSYEQYF. CDR3 coding DNA: TGCGCCAGCAGTGAGGCGTCAGGGGGAAGTTACGAGCAGTACTTC.

This clone appeared a few times. The rearrangement uses TRBV28 and TRBJ1-5; D call uncertain. This CDR3 spans 15 amino acids. Germline values: CDR1 MDHEN, CDR2 SYDVKM. V gave up 3 bases and J gave up 0 bases, with 9 bases separating them. CDR3 in amino acids: CASSFSLGSNQPQHF. In DNA form, the CDR3 reads TGTGCCAGCAGTTTCTCCCTCGGTAGCAATCAGCCCCAGCATTTT. The complete variable domain, with remaining parts taken from reference TRBV28 and TRBJ1-5, reads DVKVTQSSRYLVKRTGEKVFLECVQDMDHENMFWYRQDPGLGLRLIYFSYDVKMKEKGDIPEGYSVSREKKERFSLILESASTNQTSMYLCASSFSLGSNQPQHFGDGTRLSIL.

The CDR3 nucleotides read TGTGCCAGCTCACCACCGGTAACGGGAACCACTGAAGCTTTCTTT. Amino acids: CASSPPVTGTTEAFF. The chain uses TRBV18 and TRBJ1-1, with no clear D. Trimming shortened V by 0 bases and J by 4 bases, and 12 bases separated the two germline ends. The CDR3 runs 15 residues. Germline CDR1 is KGHSH and CDR2 is LQKENI.

Only one count was recorded for this clone. V usage is TRBV11-3 and J usage is TRBJ2-3; TRBD2 matches at 13 bases. The CDR3 spans 16 residues. CDR1 and CDR2 (germline): SGHNT, YENEEA. The junction had 11 bases not matched to a gene; V was cut back by 9 bases and J by 5 bases. The CDR3 nucleotides are TGTGCCAGTTCATCCACTAGCGGGGGGGCTGGAGATACGCAGTATTTT. Translated: CASSSTSGGAGDTQYF.

The CDR3 sequence is CASSEGTDRNQPQHF. The DNA of the CDR3 is TGCGCCAGCAGCGAGGGGACAGACCGCAATCAGCCCCAGCATTTT. J is TRBJ1-5 and V is TRBV5-1, with 7 bases aligning to TRBD1. J gave up 2 bases and V 4 bases, and 6 bases lay outside the gene matches. The CDR3 has 15 residues. The germline V gene encodes CDR1 SGHRS and CDR2 YFSETQ.

Only a few counts were recorded for this clone. The chain combines TRBV10-1 with TRBJ2-2; TRBD1 agrees at 7 bases. This CDR3 spans 16 amino acids. The germline CDR1 and CDR2 sequences are WNHNN and SYGVQD (reference sequence). V lost 8 bases to trimming and J lost 5 bases; unmatched junction nucleotides: 14. The CDR3 nucleotides are TGCGCCAGCGATGAGGAGACAGGGTGTTATACCGGGGAGCTGTTTTTT. It encodes CASDEETGCYTGELFF.

The rearrangement links TRBV4-3 to TRBJ1-3; D is unresolved. The CDR3 is 16 residues long. The V gene lost 0 bases and the J gene lost 0 bases, with 9 bases spanning the gap. Looked up from germline, CDR1 is LGHNA and CDR2 is YSLEER. The CDR3: CASSQEGASSGNTIYF. The CDR3 DNA reads TGCGCCAGCAGCCAAGAAGGAGCGAGCTCTGGAAACACCATATATTTT.

Here the CDR3 DNA reads TGTGCCAGCACTAAACGACACGGGACTAGCTCCTACGAGCAGTACTTC. Residues: CASTKRHGTSSYEQYF. J is TRBJ2-7 and V is TRBV6-6; 8 nucleotides agree with TRBD2. The V segment lost 7 bases and the J segment 0 bases; nucleotides outside the gene matches: 11. This CDR3 is built from 16 residues. The germline CDR1 and CDR2 sequences are MNHNY and SVGAGI (reference sequence).

The chain combines TRBV2 with TRBJ1-1; no clear D. The CDR3 contains 14 residues. The V gene lost 5 bases and the J gene lost 1 base, with 11 bases spanning the gap. Germline V gives CDR1 SNHLY, CDR2 FYNNEI. The CDR3 here is CASSSEQKNTEAFF. The DNA of the CDR3 is TGTGCCAGCAGTTCAGAACAGAAGAACACTGAAGCTTTCTTT.